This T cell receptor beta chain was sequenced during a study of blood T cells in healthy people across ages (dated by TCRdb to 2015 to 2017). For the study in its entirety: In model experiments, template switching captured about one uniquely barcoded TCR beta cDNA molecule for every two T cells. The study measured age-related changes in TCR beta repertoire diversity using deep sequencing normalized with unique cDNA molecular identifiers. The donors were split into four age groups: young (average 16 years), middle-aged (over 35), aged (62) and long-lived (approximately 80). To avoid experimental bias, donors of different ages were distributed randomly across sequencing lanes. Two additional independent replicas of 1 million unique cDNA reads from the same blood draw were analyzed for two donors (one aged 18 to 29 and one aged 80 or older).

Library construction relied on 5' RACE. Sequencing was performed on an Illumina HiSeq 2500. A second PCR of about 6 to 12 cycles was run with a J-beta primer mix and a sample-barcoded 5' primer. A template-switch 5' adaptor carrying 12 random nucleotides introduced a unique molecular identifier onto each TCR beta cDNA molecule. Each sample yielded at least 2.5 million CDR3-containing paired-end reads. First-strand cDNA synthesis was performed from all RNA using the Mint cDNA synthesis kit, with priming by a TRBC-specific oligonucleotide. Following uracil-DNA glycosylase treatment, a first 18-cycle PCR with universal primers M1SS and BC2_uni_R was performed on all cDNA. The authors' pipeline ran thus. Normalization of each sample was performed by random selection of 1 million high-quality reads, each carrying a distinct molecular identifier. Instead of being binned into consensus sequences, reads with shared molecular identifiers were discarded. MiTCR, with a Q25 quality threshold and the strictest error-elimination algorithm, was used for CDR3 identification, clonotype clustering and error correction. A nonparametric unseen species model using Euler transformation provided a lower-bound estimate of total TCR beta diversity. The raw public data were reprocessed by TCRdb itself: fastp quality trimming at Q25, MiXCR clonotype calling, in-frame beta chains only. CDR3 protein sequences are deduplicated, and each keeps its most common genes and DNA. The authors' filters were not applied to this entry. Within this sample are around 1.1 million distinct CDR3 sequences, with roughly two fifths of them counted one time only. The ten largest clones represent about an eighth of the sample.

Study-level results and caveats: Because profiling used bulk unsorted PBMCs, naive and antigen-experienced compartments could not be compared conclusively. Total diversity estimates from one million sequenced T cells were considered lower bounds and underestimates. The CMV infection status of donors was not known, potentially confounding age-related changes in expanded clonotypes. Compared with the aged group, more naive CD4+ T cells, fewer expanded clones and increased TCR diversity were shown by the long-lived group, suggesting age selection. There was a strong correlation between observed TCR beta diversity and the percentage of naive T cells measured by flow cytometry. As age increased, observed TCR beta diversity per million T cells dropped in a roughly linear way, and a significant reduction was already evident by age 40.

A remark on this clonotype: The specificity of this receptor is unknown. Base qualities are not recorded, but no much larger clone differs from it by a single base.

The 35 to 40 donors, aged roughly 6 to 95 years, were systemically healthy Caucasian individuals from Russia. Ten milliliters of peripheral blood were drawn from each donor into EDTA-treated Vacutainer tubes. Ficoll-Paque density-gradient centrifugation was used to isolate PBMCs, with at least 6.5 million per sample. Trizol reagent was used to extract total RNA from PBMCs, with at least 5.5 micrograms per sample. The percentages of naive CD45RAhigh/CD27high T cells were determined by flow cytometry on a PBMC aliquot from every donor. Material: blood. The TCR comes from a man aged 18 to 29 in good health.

The nucleotide sequence is TGTGCCAGCAGTCGCAGTCAAATTACCGGAAACACCATATATTTT. Its translation is CASSRSQITGNTIYF. The chain joins TRBV12-3 or TRBV12-4 to TRBJ1-3; the D gene lacks a confident call. The CDR3, from cysteine to phenylalanine, totals 15 residues. The retained sequence is limited to the CDR3, 45 bases, with the frame set at the first base. V loses 5 bases, J loses 4 bases, and the germline ends lie 15 bases apart.